What follows are 12 T cell receptor beta chains derived from one specimen sequenced in a study of T-cell reconstitution after alpha-beta-depleted transplantation in children (dated by TCRdb to the mid-2010s). The library was built by means of PCR. Sequencing instrument: Illumina HiSeq 2500. Molecular barcoding was employed in the preparation of TCR libraries, with unique molecular identifiers being used to normalize TCRbeta repertoire quantification. TCRdb applied fastp at Q25 and MiXCR to the public reads, then kept only in-frame beta chains. CDR3 protein duplicates are merged, each entry listing the most common genes and DNA. A total of around 370,000 distinct CDR3 sequences appear in this sample, 10% of them only once. The ten largest clones capture more than 2% of the sample. The sample was PBMCs from the stem cell graft donor, taken from the stem cell graft. These receptors all come from a human donor who donated a stem cell graft to a child with acute lymphoblastic leukemia.

The rearrangement uses TRBV12-3 or TRBV12-4 and TRBJ2-3, with 7 positions matching TRBD1. The CDR3 runs to 18 residues. V dropped 6 bases and J dropped 0; count of bases not matched to a gene: 15. CDR3 protein: CASSPGTVHTSSTDTQYF. The CDR3 DNA sequence: TGTGCCAGCAGCCCTGGGACAGTTCACACCTCTAGCACAGATACGCAGTATTTT.

This clonotype was recorded a few times. Here the CDR3 DNA reads TGCAGTGCTACTTCGGGACTAGCGGGAGGGTCGGGCTACGAGCAGTACTTC. It yields the protein CSATSGLAGGSGYEQYF. This chain joins TRBV20-1 and TRBJ2-7, with 16 bases identical to TRBD2. The CDR3 is 17 amino acids. The germline V gene has CDR1 DFQATT and CDR2 SNEGSKA (reference sequence). The ends lost 4 bases at V and 3 bases at J; junction bases unmatched: 9.

This clonotype was picked up a small number of times. The chain joins TRBV5-1 to TRBJ2-7, with 11 bases lining up with TRBD1. The V and J ends lost 1 base and 7 bases, in that order; junction bases with no gene match: 10. The CDR3 consists of 16 residues. CDR1 SGHRS and CDR2 YFSETQ come from the germline V gene. CDR3 protein: CASSLTPGQGVWEQYF. CDR3 DNA: TGCGCCAGCAGCTTGACACCGGGACAGGGGGTCTGGGAGCAGTACTTC.

This clonotype was picked up a small number of times. V is TRBV29-1 and J is TRBJ2-3; possible D gene TRBD2, 5 bases. V was clipped by 7 bases and J by 1 base, with 9 bases between them. This CDR3 is built from 12 residues. Per the germline V gene, CDR1 is SQVTM and CDR2 is ANQGSEA. The CDR3 nucleotides are TGCAGCGCCAGCGGTCGCACAGATACGCAGTATTTT. Translation gives CSASGRTDTQYF.

This clonotype appeared a few times. The chain carries TRBV5-1 and TRBJ2-4; D is undetermined. V lost 0 bases and J lost 1, with 11 bases in between. This CDR3 comprises 16 residues. CDR1 SGHRS and CDR2 YFSETQ come from the germline V gene. The CDR3 loop reads CASSLGPIGAKNIQYF. CDR3 DNA: TGCGCCAGCAGCTTGGGTCCGATAGGGGCCAAAAACATTCAGTACTTC.

The sample holds many counts of this clonotype. The chain has TRBV5-1 and TRBJ2-2, with D possibly matching TRBD1 (6 bases). CDR3 length equals 15 residues. V dropped 6 bases and J dropped 4 bases, with 16 bases sitting between them. Per germline, CDR1 SGHRS and CDR2 YFSETQ. CDR3 in amino acids: CASTPPGHATGELFF. The CDR3 DNA reads TGCGCCAGCACCCCCCCGGGACACGCCACCGGGGAGCTGTTTTTT.

This clonotype has a count of ten or more. V is TRBV7-2 and J is TRBJ1-4; D gene ambiguous. V lost 2 bases, J lost 0 bases, and 4 bases lay in between. The CDR3 length is 14 residues. Per the germline V gene, CDR1 is SGHTA and CDR2 is FQGNSA. DNA for the CDR3: TGTGCCAGCAGCTTAACCGCAACTAATGAAAAACTGTTTTTT. Its translation is CASSLTATNEKLFF.

This clonotype was counted only a few times. The CDR3 region is CASLRGGQVLETQYF. CDR3 DNA sequence: TGTGCCAGCTTAAGAGGGGGACAGGTTCTAGAGACCCAGTACTTC. The gene calls are TRBV7-2 and TRBJ2-5; TRBD1 agrees at 8 bases. Trimming took 8 bases from V and 4 from J; bases not matched to a gene: 12. The CDR3 covers 15 residues. Germline CDR1 and CDR2: SGHTA and FQGNSA.

This clonotype occurred a few times. The chain couples TRBV7-9 to TRBJ2-3; D perhaps matches TRBD1 (5 bases). The germline V gene has CDR1 SEHNR and CDR2 FQNEAQ (reference sequence). This CDR3 is built from 15 residues. The germline V and J ends were trimmed by 3 bases and 4 bases, with 14 bases remaining between them. The CDR3 region is CASSFSAGSPDTQYF. The CDR3 DNA is TGTGCCAGCAGCTTTTCGGCAGGGTCGCCAGATACGCAGTATTTT.

This clonotype has a count of ten or more. V is TRBV7-9 and J is TRBJ2-1, with 7 bases identical to TRBD2. V lost 1 base to trimming and J lost 5 bases; unmatched junction nucleotides: 8. Germline lookup yields CDR1 SEHNR and CDR2 FQNEAQ (reference sequence). This CDR3 has 16 residues. The CDR3 DNA reads as TGTGCCAGCAGCTTAGTGGGCGCGGGAGTGAACAATGAGCAGTTCTTC. Amino acid sequence: CASSLVGAGVNNEQFF.

This clonotype appeared many times. The chain couples TRBV27 to TRBJ2-3, with 16 bases lining up with TRBD2. V was clipped by 0 bases and J by 4 bases; unmatched bases: 4. The CDR3 is 18 amino acids. Germline lookup yields CDR1 MNHEY and CDR2 SMNVEV (reference sequence). This CDR3 reads CASSLSGTSGRAADTQYF. The CDR3 nucleotides read TGTGCCAGCAGTTTATCCGGGACTAGCGGGAGGGCCGCAGATACGCAGTATTTT.

The J gene is TRBJ2-4, the V gene TRBV7-2; D gene uncertain. CDR3 length equals 13 residues. Germline lookup yields CDR1 SGHTA and CDR2 FQGNSA. Trimming shortened V by 5 bases and J by 6 bases, and 11 bases separated the two germline ends. CDR3 in amino acids: CASSLFYGNIQYF. In DNA form, the CDR3 reads TGTGCCAGCAGCCTATTTTACGGAAACATTCAGTACTTC.